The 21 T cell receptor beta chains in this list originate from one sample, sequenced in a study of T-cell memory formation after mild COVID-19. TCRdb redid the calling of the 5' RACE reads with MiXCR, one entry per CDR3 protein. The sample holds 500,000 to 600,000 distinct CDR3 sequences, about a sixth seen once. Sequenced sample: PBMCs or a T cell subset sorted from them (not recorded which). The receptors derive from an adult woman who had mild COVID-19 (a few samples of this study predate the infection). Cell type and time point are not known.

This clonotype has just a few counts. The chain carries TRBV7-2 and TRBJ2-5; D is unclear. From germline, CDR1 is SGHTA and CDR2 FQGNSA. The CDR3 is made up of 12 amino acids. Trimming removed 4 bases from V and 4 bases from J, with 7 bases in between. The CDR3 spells CASSYPGETQYF. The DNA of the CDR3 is TGTGCCAGCAGCTACCCGGGAGAGACCCAGTACTTC.

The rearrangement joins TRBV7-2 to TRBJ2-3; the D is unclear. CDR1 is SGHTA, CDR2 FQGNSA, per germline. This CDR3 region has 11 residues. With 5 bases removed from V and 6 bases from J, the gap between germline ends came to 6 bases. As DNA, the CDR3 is TGTGCCAGCAGCGAACATGATACGCAGTATTTT. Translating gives CASSEHDTQYF.

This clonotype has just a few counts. The CDR3 coding sequence is TGTGCCAGCAGCTCCCTATTGTGGGGAGCCGGGACCAACGTCCTGACTTTC. Its protein product is CASSSLLWGAGTNVLTF. The chain links TRBV7-8 to TRBJ2-6; D is perhaps TRBD2 (5 bases). Germline loops: CDR1 SGHVS, CDR2 FQNEAQ. The CDR3 sequence is 17 residues long. The germline V and J ends were trimmed by 4 bases and 8 bases, with 21 bases remaining between them.

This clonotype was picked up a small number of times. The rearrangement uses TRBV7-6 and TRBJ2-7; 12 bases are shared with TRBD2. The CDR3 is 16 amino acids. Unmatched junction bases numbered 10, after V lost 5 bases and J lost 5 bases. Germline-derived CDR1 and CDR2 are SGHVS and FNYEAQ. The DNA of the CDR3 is TGTGCCAGCAGCACCGGCCTAGCGGGGGGGCACCACGAGCAGTACTTC. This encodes CASSTGLAGGHHEQYF.

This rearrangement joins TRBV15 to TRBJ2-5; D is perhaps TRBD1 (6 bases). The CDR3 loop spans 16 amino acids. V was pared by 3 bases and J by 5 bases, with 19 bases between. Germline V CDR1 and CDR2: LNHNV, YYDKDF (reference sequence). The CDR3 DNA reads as TGTGCCACCAGCAGTTCAGGGGTCAGGCGGTGGGAGACCCAGTACTTC. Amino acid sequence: CATSSSGVRRWETQYF.

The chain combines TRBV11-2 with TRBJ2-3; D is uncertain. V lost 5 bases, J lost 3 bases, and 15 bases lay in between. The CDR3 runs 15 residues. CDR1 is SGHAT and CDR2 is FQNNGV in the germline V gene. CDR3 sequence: CASSPGSLGTDTQYF. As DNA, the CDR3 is TGTGCCAGCAGCCCCGGATCCTTAGGGACAGATACGCAGTATTTT.

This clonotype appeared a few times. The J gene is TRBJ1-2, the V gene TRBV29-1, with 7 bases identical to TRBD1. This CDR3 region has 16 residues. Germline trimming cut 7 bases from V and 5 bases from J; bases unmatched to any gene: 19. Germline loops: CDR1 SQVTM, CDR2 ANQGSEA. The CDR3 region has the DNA TGCAGCGCTTCGCAGGGGGGGCGTATCTCTTTTTATGGCTACACCTTC. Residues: CSASQGGRISFYGYTF.

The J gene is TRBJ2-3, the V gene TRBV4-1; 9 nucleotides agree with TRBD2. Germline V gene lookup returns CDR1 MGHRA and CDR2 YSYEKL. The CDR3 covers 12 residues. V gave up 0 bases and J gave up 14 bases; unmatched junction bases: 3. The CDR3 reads CASSQDLAGLYF. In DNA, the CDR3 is TGCGCCAGCAGCCAAGATCTAGCGGGGCTGTATTTT.

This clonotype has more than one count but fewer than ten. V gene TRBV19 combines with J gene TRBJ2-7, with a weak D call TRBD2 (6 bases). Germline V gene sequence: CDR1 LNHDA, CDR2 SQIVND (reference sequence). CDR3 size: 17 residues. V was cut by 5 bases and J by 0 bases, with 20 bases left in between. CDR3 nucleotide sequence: TGTGCCAGTAGTGCCGGGGGTTTGGCGGGCGACTCCTACGAGCAGTACTTC. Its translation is CASSAGGLAGDSYEQYF. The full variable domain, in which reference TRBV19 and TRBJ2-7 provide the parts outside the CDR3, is DGGITQSPKYLFRKEGQNVTLSCEQNLNHDAMYWYRQDPGQGLRLIYYSQIVNDFQKGDIAEGYSVSREKKESFPLTVTSAQKNPTAFYLCASSAGGLAGDSYEQYFGPGTRLTVT.

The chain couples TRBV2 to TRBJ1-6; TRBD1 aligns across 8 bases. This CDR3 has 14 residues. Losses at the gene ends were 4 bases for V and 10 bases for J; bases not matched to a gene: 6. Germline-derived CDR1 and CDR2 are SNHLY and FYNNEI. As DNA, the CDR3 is TGTGCCAGCAGTGCTGGACAGGGAGGATCACCCCTCCACTTT. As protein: CASSAGQGGSPLHF.

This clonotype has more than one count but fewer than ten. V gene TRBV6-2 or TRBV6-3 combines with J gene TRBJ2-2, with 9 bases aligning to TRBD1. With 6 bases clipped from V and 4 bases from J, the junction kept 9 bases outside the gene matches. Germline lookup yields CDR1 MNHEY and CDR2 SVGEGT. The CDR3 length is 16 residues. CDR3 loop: CASSPGQGLGTGELFF. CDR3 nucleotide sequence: TGTGCCAGCAGCCCGGGACAGGGATTGGGCACCGGGGAGCTGTTTTTT.

The CDR3 DNA reads TGTGCCAGTCGACGTGCTGACATGAACACTGAAGCTTTCTTT. This gives the protein CASRRADMNTEAFF. V is TRBV2 and J is TRBJ1-1; D is undetermined. The CDR3 covers 14 residues. V dropped 9 bases and J dropped 0 bases, with 14 bases sitting between them. Germline V gene data show CDR1 as SNHLY and CDR2 as FYNNEI.

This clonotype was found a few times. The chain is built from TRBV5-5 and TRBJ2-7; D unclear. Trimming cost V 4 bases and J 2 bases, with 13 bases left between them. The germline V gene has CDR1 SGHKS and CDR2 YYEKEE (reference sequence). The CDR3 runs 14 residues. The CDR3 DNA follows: TGTGCCAGCAGCATCCGCCGGGCCCCCTACGAGCAGTACTTC. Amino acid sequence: CASSIRRAPYEQYF.

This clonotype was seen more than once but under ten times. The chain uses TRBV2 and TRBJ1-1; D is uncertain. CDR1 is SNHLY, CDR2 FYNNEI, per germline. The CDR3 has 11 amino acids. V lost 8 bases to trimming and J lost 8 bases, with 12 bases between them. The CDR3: CASHRAREAFF. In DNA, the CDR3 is TGTGCCAGCCATCGGGCACGGGAAGCTTTCTTT.

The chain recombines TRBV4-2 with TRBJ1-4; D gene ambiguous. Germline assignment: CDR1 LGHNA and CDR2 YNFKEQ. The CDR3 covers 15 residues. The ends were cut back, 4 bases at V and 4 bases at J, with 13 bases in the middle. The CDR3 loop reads CASSPQPEGNEKLFF. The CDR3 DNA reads TGTGCCAGCAGCCCGCAGCCAGAGGGTAATGAAAAACTGTTTTTT.

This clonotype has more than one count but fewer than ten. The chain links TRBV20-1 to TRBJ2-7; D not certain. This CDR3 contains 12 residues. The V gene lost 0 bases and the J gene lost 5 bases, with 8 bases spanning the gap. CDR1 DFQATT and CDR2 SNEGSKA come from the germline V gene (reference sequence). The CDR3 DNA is TGCAGTGCTAGAGAGGTGTCCCACGAGCAGTACTTC. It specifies CSAREVSHEQYF.

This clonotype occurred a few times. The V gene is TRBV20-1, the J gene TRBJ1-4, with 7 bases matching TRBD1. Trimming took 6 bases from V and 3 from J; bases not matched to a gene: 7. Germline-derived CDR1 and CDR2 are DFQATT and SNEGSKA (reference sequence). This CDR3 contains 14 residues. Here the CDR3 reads CSAHAGTANEKLFF. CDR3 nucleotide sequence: TGCAGTGCCCACGCCGGGACAGCTAATGAAAAACTGTTTTTT.

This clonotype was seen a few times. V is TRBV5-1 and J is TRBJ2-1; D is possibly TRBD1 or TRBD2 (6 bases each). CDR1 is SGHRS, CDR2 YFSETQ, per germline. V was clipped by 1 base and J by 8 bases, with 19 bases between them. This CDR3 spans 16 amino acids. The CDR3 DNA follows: TGCGCCAGCAGCTTGAGAACGGGGGCCGCTACATATGAGCAGTTCTTC. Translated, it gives CASSLRTGAATYEQFF.

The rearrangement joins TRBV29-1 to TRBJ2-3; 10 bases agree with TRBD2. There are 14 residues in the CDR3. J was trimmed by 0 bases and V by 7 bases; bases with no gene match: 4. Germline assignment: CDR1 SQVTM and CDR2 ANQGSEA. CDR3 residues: CSAETSGSTDTQYF. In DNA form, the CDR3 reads TGCAGCGCTGAGACTAGCGGGAGCACAGATACGCAGTATTTT.

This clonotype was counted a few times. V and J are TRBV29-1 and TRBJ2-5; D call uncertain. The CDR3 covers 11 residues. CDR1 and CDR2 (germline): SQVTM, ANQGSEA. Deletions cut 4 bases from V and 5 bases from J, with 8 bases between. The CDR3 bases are TGCAGCGTTGGAAATTTGGAGACCCAGTACTTC. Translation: CSVGNLETQYF.

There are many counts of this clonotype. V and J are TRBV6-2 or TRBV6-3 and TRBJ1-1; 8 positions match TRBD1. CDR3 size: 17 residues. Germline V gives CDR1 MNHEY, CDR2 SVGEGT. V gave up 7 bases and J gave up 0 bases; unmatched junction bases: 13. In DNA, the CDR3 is TGTGCCAGCACCCGAGGACAGGGAGTTCGCATGAACACTGAAGCTTTCTTT. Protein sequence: CASTRGQGVRMNTEAFF.